Below, 3 T cell receptor beta chains from the same sample are listed, as sequenced in a study of cytotoxic CD8 clonotypes in ibrutinib-treated CLL. The table came from immunoSEQ multiplex PCR; TCRdb's copy has only in-frame clones and leaves some out. The repertoire holds more than 300,000 clones, roughly 80% seen once, with 6.5% to 8% in the top ten. The starting material was PBMCs, obtained before ibrutinib treatment. The receptors come from a human donor with chronic lymphocytic leukemia.

The chain uses TRBV28 and TRBJ1-2; D call uncertain. This CDR3 has 12 residues. Deletions cut 2 bases from V and 4 bases from J, with 5 bases between. Germline CDR1 is MDHEN and CDR2 is SYDVKM. Here the CDR3 reads CASSLQVYGYTF. As DNA, the CDR3 is TGTGCCAGCAGTTTACAGGTCTATGGCTACACCTTC.

The chain employs TRBV7-8 and TRBJ1-3; no firm D call. V was pared by 8 bases and J by 3 bases, with 11 bases between. Germline lookup yields CDR1 SGHVS and CDR2 FQNEAQ. This CDR3 is 13 amino acids long. CDR3 residues: CASGYSFGNTIYF. The CDR3 region has the DNA TGTGCCAGCGGATACAGCTTTGGAAACACCATATATTTT.

The chain has TRBV5-1 and TRBJ2-1; no definite D call. The germline V and J ends were trimmed by 3 bases and 8 bases, with 9 bases remaining between them. Germline assignment: CDR1 SGHRS and CDR2 YFSETQ. The CDR3 spans 12 residues. The CDR3 DNA reads TGCGCCAGCAGCTCTCAGTTGGATGAGCAGTTCTTC. It is translated as CASSSQLDEQFF.